This T cell receptor (beta chain) was sequenced for a study of monozygotic twins with inflammatory bowel disease (dated by TCRdb to the late 2010s). With respect to the entire study: A total of 28 monozygotic twin pairs were included in the full study, comprising nine German pairs (four IBD-concordant, five IBD-discordant) and 19 IBD-discordant Danish pairs. Within discordant pairs, disease-associated traits were sought mainly by comparing IBD patients with their genetically identical healthy co-twins. Each individual had, on average, about 151 000 unique TCRalpha sequences and 181 000 unique TCRbeta sequences available for analysis.

From each donor, an approximately 2.5 ml peripheral blood sample was collected into PAXgene tubes and kept at -80 degrees C. Without T cell sorting, total RNA was isolated from whole blood using the PAXgene blood miRNA kit on an automated QIAcube. Peripheral blood from monozygotic twin pairs, either concordant or discordant for inflammatory bowel disease, underwent deep TCRalpha and TCRbeta repertoire profiling that used unique molecular barcoding. Smoking habits were recorded for all twin pairs, and individuals were classified as current, former or never smokers. CDR1 SGHRS and CDR2 YFSETQ are derived from the germline V gene. From its cysteine to its phenylalanine, the CDR3 spans 14 amino acids. DNA for this receptor is not on file. What the research found in general, with its limitations: TCRbeta repertoire diversity, by inverse Simpson index, was decreased in IBD patients compared with their healthy co-twins. No difference in repertoire similarity was observed between concordant and discordant twins, possibly owing to limited statistical power. Different T cell subtypes could not be distinguished in the analysis. Fewer clonotypes were shared with other individuals by IBD patients than by healthy twins, most markedly in patients showing signs of disease activity. No single strong signal or clonotype linked to IBD turned up in the results, so the idea that one exists was not supported. Because patients received different immunosuppressive treatments, the repertoires may have picked up extra background noise and variability between individuals.

Libraries were built with 5' RACE. For each TCR library, 3,500 to 4,000 ng of total RNA was used. For each sample, cDNA was synthesized in eight separate reactions using SMARTScribe reverse transcriptase. During cDNA synthesis, unique molecular identifiers containing a 6-nucleotide sample barcode were introduced by template switching. Amplification of TCRalpha and TCRbeta cDNA involved two nested PCRs of about 15 and 9 cycles, and each PCR was followed by bead purification. Before amplification, the cDNA was treated with uracil DNA-glycosylase and purified using the QIAquick PCR purification kit. The second PCR was the step at which Illumina TruSeq-compatible adapters and sample-specific barcodes were added. Library quality and concentration were assessed using TapeStation and Qubit, and approximately 5 ng of each library was pooled. Pooled libraries were sequenced on an Illumina HiSeq2500 single-index Rapid Run with 2 x 100 bp reads and custom sequencing primers. As for how the authors treated the data: MiGEC version 1.2.6 was used for UMI-based consensus assembly to correct PCR and sequencing errors. MiXCR version 2.1.1 was used for V(D)J alignment, clonotype assembly and CDR3 extraction. Normalisation of gene usage, clonotype sharing and MAIT/NKT TCR abundance was achieved by analysing the top 1000, 10 000 and 20 000 clonotypes per sample. After downsampling to 27 000 UMIs, diversity was calculated as the inverse Simpson index using the vegan R package. Paired Mann-Whitney U tests on discordant twin pairs were used, with Benjamini-Hochberg multiple-testing correction. After the reads were reprocessed by TCRdb, one entry was made per CDR3 protein sequence, with no DNA. The V and J calls and clone size come from TCRdb's table, not from the authors' own analysis. The sample has over 120,000 distinct CDR3 sequences on record. The top ten clonotypes cover more than 0.95% of the sample.

Turning to this clonotype: Which antigen it targets is not known.

Source material: blood. The TCR comes from a human donor with ulcerative colitis or Crohn's disease, or a healthy co-twin of an affected twin (not recorded which). The chain links TRBV5-1 with TRBJ1-3. The CDR3 region reads CASSSTSSGNTIYF.